This T cell receptor (beta chain) was captured by sequencing in a study of blood T cell repertoires in COVID-19. Looking at the study overall: Samples representing acute and convalescent COVID-19 were sourced from the United States, Italy and Spain. Nucleic acid was either cDNA or gDNA, and it came from T cells, B-cell-depleted T cells, or PBMCs.

Authors' processing steps: Amplifying reference gene primers gave estimates of nucleated cell counts. Assay: immunoSEQ multiplex PCR; the TCRdb copy retains only in-frame clones and omits some. The DNA was the basis for D and trimming; V, J and clone size are from that table. The sample has about 60,000 clones; 85% are singletons. This clone is a singleton in its sample. In germline, CDR1 is MNHEY, CDR2 SVGAGI. V was shortened by 7 bases and J by 8 bases, with 20 bases between the two germline ends. There are 14 residues in the CDR3. The clonotype comes from a human donor in a cohort sampled during active COVID-19. Sequencing input: peripheral blood. The chain is built from TRBV6-5 and TRBJ1-2; D is perhaps TRBD1 (6 bases). The CDR3: CASNSGGGVGGYTF. In DNA, the CDR3 is TGTGCCAGCAACTCAGGAGGGGGGGTGGGCGGCTACACCTTC.